This T cell receptor (beta chain) was documented in a study of blood T cell repertoires in COVID-19. Overall study context: Samples representing acute and convalescent COVID-19 were sourced from the United States, Italy and Spain. The analysed material was cDNA or gDNA that came from T cells, B-cell-depleted T cells, or PBMCs.

V was trimmed by 1 base and J by 0 bases, leaving 9 bases between them. CDR3 length: 15 residues. The germline gives CDR1 KGHSH, CDR2 LQKENI. Under the authors' procedure: Reference gene primer amplification yielded estimated nucleated cell counts. TCRdb's copy holds only in-frame clones and misses some; the assay was immunoSEQ multiplex PCR. V and J calls and clone size are those listed in that table; D and trimming were worked out from the DNA. The data show about 47,000 clones, with more than 65% seen just once and about 25% held by the top ten. In its sample, this clone was seen once. The material sequenced was peripheral blood. The rearrangement links TRBV18 to TRBJ1-2; D remains unclear. This receptor was obtained from a woman aged 60-75 years with acute or convalescent COVID-19. This chain's CDR3 is CASSPRQLANYGYTF. CDR3 nucleotide sequence: TGTGCCAGCTCACCACGACAACTAGCTAACTATGGCTACACCTTC.